The subject of this entry is one T cell receptor (beta chain). The data were obtained in a study of cytomegalovirus exposure and HLA in healthy donors. Primers: 60 Vbeta forward and 13 Jbeta reverse. Here immunoSEQ multiplex PCR was the method, and the copy in TCRdb shows in-frame clones only, minus some. The sample carries about 110,000 clones, roughly four fifths recorded once. This clonotype originated in a man in his 60s in good health and CMV-seronegative. Sample: PBMCs.

DNA for the CDR3: TGTGCCAGCAGCCCGTCCGGGACATCGGGAAACACCATATATTTT. Translation gives CASSPSGTSGNTIYF. The J gene is TRBJ1-3, the V gene TRBV7-8, with D perhaps TRBD1 (6 bases). Germline lookup yields CDR1 SGHVS and CDR2 FQNEAQ. V was shortened by 5 bases and J by 4 bases, with 15 bases between the two germline ends. CDR3 length equals 15 residues.